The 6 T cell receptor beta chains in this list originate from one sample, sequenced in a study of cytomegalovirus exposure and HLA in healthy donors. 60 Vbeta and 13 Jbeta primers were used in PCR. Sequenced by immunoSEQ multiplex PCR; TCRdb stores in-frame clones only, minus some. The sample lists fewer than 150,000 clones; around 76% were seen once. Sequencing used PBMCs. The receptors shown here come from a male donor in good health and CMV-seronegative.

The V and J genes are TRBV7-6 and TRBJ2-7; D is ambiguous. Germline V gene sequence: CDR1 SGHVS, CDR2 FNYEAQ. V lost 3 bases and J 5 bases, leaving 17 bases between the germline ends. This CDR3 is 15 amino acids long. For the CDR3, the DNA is TGTGCCAGCAGCTTTTCGAGCGAAGGAAACGACGAGCAGTACTTC. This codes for CASSFSSEGNDEQYF.

The CDR3 loop reads CATSINFGGSTYEQYF. CDR3 in DNA: TGTGCCACCAGCATAAATTTCGGGGGTTCGACCTACGAGCAGTACTTC. The chain joins TRBV15 to TRBJ2-5; tentative D call: TRBD2 (6 bases). The DNA end is a closer match to TRBJ2-7, so the J assignment may be wrong. CDR1 and CDR2 from the germline V gene are LNHNV and YYDKDF (reference sequence). The CDR3 is 16 amino acids.

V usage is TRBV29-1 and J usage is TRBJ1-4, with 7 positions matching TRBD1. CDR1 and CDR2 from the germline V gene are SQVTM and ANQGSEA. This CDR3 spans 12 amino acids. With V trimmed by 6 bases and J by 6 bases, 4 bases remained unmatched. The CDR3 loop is CSVVGTDEKLFF. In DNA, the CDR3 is TGCAGCGTGGTGGGGACAGATGAAAAACTGTTTTTT.

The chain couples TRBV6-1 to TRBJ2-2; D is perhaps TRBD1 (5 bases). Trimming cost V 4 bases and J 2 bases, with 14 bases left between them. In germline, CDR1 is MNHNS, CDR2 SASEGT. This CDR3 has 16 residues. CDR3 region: CASSAPGPRNTGELFF. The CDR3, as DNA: TGTGCCAGCAGTGCCCCAGGGCCCCGCAACACCGGGGAGCTGTTTTTT.

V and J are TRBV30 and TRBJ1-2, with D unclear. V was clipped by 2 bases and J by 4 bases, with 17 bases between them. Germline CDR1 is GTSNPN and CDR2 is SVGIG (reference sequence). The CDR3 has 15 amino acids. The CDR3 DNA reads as TGTGCCTGGAGTCCTGGTTCCCGCGGAGGCTATGGCTACACCTTC. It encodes CAWSPGSRGGYGYTF.

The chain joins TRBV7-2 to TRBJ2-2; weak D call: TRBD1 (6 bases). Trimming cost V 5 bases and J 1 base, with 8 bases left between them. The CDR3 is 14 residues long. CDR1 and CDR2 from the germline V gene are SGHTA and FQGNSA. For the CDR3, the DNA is TGTGCCAGCAGCCGGGACATGAACACCGGGGAGCTGTTTTTT. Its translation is CASSRDMNTGELFF.